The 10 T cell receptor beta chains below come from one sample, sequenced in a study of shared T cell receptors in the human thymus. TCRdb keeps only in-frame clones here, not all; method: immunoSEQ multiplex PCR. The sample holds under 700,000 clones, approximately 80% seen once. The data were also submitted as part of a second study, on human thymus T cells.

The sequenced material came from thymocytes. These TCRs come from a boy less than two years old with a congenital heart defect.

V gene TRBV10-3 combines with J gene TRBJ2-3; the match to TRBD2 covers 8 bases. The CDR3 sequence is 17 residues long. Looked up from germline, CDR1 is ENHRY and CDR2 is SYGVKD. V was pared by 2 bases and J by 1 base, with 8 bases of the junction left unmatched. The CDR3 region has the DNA TGTGCCATCAGTGAGAAAGACGGGAGGGGGGGCACAGATACGCAGTATTTT. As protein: CAISEKDGRGGTDTQYF.

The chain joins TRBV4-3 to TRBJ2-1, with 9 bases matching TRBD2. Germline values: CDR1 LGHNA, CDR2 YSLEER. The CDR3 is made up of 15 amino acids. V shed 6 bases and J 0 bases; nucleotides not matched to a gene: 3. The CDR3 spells CASSLAGSSYNEQFF. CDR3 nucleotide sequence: TGCGCCAGCAGTCTAGCGGGGAGCTCCTACAATGAGCAGTTCTTC.

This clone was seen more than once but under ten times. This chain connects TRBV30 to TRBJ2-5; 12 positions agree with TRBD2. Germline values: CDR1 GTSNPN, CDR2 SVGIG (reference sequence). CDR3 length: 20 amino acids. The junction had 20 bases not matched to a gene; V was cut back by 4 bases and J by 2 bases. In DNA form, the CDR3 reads TGTGCCTGGAACCCCCCCCCGCTAGCGGGAGGGGGAGGAGAGCAAGAGACCCAGTACTTC. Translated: CAWNPPPLAGGGGEQETQYF.

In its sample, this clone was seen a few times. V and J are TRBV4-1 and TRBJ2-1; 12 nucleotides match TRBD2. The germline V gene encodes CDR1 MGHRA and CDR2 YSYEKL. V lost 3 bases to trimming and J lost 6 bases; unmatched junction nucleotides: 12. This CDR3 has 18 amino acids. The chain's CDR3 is CASSQRTSGKPTPNEQFF. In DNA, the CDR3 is TGCGCCAGCAGCCAGAGGACTAGCGGGAAGCCAACTCCCAATGAGCAGTTCTTC.

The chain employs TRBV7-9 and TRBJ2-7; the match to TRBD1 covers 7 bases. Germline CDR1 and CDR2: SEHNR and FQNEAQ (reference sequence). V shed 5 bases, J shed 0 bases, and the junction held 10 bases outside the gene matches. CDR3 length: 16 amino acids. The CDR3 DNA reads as TGTGCCAGCAGCCAAGCGACCGGGACAGACTCCTACGAGCAGTACTTC. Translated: CASSQATGTDSYEQYF.

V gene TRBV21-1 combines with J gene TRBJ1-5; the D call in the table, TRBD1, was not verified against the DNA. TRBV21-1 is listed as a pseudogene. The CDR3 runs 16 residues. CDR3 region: CASSARQGVGNQPQHF. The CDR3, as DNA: TGTGCCAGCAGCGCCCGACAGGGGGTTGGCAATCAGCCCCAGCATTTT.

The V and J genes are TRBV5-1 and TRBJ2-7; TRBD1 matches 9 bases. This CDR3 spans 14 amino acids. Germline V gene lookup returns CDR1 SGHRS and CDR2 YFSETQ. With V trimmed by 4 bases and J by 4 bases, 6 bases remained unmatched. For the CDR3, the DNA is TGCGCCAGCAGCGGGCGGGACAGGGCGTACGAGCAGTACTTC. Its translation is CASSGRDRAYEQYF.

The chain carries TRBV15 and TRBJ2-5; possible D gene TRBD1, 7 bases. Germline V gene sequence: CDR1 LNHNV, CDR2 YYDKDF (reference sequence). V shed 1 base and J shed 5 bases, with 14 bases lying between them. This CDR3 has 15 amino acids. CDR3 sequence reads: CATSRVVRGEETQYF. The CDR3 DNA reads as TGTGCCACCAGCAGAGTGGTCAGGGGGGAGGAGACCCAGTACTTC.

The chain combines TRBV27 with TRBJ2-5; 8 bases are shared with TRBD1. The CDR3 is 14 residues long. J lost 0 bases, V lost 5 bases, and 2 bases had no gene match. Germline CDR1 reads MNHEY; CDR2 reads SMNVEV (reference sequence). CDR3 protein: CASSKQGDQETQYF. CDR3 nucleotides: TGTGCCAGCAGTAAACAGGGGGACCAAGAGACCCAGTACTTC.

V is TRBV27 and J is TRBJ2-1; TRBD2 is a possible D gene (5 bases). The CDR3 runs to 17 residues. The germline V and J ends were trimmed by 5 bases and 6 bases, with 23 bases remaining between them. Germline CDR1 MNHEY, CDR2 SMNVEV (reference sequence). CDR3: CASSKKERESIANEQFF. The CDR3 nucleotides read TGTGCCAGCAGTAAGAAGGAGAGGGAGTCAATCGCCAATGAGCAGTTCTTC.